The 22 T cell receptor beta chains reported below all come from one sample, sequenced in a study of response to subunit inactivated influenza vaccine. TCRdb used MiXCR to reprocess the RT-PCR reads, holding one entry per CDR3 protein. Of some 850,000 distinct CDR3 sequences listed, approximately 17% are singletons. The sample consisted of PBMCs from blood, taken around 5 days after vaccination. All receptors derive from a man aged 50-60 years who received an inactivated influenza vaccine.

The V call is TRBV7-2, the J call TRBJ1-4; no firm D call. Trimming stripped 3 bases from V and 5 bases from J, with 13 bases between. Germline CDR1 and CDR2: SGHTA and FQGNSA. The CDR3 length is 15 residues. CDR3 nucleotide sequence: TGTGCCAGCAGCTTGGGCCGAACTTCAAATGAAAAACTGTTTTTT. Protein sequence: CASSLGRTSNEKLFF.

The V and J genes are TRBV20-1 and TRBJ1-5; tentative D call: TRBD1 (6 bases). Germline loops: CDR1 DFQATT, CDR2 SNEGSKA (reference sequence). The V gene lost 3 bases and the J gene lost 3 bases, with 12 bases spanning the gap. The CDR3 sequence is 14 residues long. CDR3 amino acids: CSARRGAFNQPQHF. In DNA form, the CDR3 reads TGCAGTGCTAGGCGGGGGGCCTTCAATCAGCCCCAGCATTTT.

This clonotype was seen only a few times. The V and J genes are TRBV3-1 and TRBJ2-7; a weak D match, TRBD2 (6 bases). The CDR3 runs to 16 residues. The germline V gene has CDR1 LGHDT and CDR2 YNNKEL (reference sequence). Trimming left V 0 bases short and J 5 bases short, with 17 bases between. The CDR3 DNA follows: TGTGCCAGCAGCCAAGATAGGAAGCGGGTCATGCACGAGCAGTACTTC. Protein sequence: CASSQDRKRVMHEQYF.

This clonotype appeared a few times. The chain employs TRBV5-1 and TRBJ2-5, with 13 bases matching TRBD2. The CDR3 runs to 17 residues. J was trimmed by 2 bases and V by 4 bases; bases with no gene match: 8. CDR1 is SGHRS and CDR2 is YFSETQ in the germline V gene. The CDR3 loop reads CASSGGLAGVRQETQYF. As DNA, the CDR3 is TGCGCCAGCAGCGGCGGACTAGCGGGAGTAAGGCAAGAGACCCAGTACTTC.

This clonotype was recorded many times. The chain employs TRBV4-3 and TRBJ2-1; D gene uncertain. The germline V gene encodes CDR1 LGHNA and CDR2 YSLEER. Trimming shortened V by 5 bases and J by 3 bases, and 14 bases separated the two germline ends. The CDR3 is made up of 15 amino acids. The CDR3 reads CASSSDQTYYNEQFF. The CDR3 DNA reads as TGCGCCAGCAGCTCAGACCAGACGTACTACAATGAGCAGTTCTTC.

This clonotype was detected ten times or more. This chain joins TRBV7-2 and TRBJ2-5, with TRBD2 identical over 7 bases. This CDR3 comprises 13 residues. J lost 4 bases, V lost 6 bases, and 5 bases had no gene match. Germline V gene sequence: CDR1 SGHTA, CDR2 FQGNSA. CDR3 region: CASSSSGAETQYF. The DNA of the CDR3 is TGTGCCAGCAGTTCAAGCGGGGCAGAGACCCAGTACTTC.

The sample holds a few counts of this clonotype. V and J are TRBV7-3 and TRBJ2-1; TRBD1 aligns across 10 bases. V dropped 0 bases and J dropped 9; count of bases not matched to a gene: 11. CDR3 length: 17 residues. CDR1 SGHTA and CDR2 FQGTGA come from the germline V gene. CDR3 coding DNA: TGTGCCAGCAGCTTAACCGTTACCGGGACAGGGGACGGTGAGCAGTTCTTC. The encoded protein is CASSLTVTGTGDGEQFF.

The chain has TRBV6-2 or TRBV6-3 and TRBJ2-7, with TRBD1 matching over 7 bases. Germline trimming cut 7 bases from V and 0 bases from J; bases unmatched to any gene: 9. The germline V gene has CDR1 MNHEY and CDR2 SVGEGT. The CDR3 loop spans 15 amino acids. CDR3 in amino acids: CASTPGTVSSYEQYF. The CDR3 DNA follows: TGTGCCAGCACCCCCGGGACAGTGAGCTCCTACGAGCAGTACTTC.

CDR3 coding DNA: TGCGCCAGCAGCCCCCCACTAGCGGGGGTCGGAACAGATACGCAGTATTTT. Protein product: CASSPPLAGVGTDTQYF. The genes are TRBV5-1 and TRBJ2-3; 11 nucleotides line up with TRBD2. The germline gives CDR1 SGHRS, CDR2 YFSETQ. The CDR3 has 17 residues. V trimming: 4 bases; J trimming: 3 bases; junction bases outside the gene matches: 10.

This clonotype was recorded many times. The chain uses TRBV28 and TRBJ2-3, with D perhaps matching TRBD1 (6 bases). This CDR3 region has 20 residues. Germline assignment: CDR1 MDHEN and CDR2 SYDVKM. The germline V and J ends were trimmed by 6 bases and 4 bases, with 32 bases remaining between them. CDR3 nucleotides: TGTGCCAGCAGCTACCCTTTGGGGGCCGCCTTCTCGCCGGATCCAGATACGCAGTATTTT. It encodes CASSYPLGAAFSPDPDTQYF.

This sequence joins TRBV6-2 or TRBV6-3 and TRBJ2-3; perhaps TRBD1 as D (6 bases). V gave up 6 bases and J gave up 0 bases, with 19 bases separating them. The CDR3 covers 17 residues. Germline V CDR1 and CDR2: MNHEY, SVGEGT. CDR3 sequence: CASSQAGTLTSTDTQYF. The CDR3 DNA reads TGTGCCAGCAGCCAAGCCGGGACACTTACTAGCACAGATACGCAGTATTTT.

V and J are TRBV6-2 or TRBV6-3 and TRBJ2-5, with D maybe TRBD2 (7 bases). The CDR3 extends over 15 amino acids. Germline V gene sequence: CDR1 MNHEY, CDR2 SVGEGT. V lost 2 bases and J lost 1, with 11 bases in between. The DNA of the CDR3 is TGTGCCAGCAGTTACGGGGGGGCCCGCCAAGAGACCCAGTACTTC. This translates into CASSYGGARQETQYF.

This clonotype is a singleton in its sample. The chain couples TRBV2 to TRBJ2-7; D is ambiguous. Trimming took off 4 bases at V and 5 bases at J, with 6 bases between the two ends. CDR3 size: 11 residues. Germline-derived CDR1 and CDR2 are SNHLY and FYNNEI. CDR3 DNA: TGTGCCAGCAGTGGACTTAACGAGCAGTACTTC. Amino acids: CASSGLNEQYF.

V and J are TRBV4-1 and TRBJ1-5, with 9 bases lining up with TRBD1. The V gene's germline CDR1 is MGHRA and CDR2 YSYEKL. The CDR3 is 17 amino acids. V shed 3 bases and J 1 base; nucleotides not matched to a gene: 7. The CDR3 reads CASSQGGQGSSNQPQHF. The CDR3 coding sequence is TGCGCCAGCAGCCAGGGGGGACAGGGATCGAGCAATCAGCCCCAGCATTTT.

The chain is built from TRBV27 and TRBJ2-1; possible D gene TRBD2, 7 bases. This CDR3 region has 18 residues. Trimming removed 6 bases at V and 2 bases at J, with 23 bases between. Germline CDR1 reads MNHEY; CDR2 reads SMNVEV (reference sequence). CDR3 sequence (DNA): TGTGCCAGCAGCCTCTCGGGTGGGGGGGCCCCCCCCTACAATGAGCAGTTCTTC. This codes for CASSLSGGGAPPYNEQFF.

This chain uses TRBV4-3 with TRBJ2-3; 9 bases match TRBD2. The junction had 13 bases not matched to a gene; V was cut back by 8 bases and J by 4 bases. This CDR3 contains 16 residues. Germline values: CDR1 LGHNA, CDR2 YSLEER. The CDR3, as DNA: TGCGCCAGCTCGCCCCGGACCGCGGGAGGGGCAGATACGCAGTATTTT. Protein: CASSPRTAGGADTQYF.

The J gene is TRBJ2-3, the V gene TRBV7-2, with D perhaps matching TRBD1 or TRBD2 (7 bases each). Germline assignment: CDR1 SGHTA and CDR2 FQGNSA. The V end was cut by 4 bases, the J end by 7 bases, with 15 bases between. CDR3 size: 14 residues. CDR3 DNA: TGTGCCAGCAGCTATCAGGGGGAGGGCCATACGCAGTATTTT. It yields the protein CASSYQGEGHTQYF.

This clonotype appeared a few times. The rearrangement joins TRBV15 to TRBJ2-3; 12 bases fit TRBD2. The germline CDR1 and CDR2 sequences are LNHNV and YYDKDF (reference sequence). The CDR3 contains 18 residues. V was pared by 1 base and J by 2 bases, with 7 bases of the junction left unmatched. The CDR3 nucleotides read TGTGCCACCAGCAGAGGGGAACTAGCGGGGGGCCTCACAGATACGCAGTATTTT. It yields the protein CATSRGELAGGLTDTQYF.

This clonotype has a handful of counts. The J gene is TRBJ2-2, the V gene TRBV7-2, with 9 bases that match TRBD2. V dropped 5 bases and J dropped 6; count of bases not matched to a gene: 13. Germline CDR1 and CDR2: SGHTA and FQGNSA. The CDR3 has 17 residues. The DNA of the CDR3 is TGTGCCAGCAGCCAAAGGCTAGCGGGGTTAGGTGCCGGGGAGCTGTTTTTT. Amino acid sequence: CASSQRLAGLGAGELFF.

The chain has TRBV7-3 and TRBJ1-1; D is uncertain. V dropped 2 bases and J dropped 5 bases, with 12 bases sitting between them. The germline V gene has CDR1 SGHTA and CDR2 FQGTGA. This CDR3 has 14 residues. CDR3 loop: CASSLSSSGTEAFF. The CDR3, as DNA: TGTGCCAGCAGCTTATCCTCCTCGGGAACTGAAGCTTTCTTT.

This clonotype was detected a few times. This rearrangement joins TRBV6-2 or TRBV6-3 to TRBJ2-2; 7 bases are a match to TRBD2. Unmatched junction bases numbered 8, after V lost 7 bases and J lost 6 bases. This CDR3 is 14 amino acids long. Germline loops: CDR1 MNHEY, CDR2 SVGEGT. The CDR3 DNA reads TGTGCCAGCAATGACTACCGGGAGGCCGGGGAGCTGTTTTTT. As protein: CASNDYREAGELFF.

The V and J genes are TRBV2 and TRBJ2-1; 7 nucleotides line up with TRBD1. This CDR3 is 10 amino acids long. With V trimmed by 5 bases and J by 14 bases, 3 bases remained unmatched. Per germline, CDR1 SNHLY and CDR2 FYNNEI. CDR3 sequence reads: CASSRQGKFF. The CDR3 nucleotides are TGTGCCAGCAGTAGACAGGGAAAGTTCTTC.